The 7 T cell receptor beta chains presented below share a single source sample, sequenced in a study of long-term antiretroviral therapy in people with HIV. The authors ran the immunoSEQ assay, v3.0, at survey level. Clones were read by immunoSEQ multiplex PCR, and TCRdb kept only the in-frame ones, dropping some. This table has 15,000 to 20,000 clones, around 84% appearing once. The source was unsorted PBMCs, collected 0.9 years after starting antiretroviral therapy. Source of these receptors: a man aged 18 to 29 with HIV.

The V call is TRBV28, the J call TRBJ2-7, with no clear D. Trimming shortened V by 5 bases and J by 0 bases, and 14 bases separated the two germline ends. Germline CDR1 is MDHEN and CDR2 is SYDVKM. The CDR3 has 15 residues. The CDR3 loop is CASSPFQFSSYEQYF. CDR3 bases: TGTGCCAGCAGTCCATTTCAATTCAGCTCCTACGAGCAGTACTTC.

The genes are TRBV6-6 and TRBJ2-3; D might be TRBD2 (5 bases). The CDR3 totals 14 residues. V lost 6 bases, J lost 0 bases, and 10 bases lay in between. Germline values: CDR1 MNHNY, CDR2 SVGAGI (reference sequence). The CDR3 bases are TGTGCCAGCAGCCGGGATGGGAGCACAGATACGCAGTATTTT. The encoded protein is CASSRDGSTDTQYF.

V gene TRBV6-5 combines with J gene TRBJ2-5; 8 bases line up with TRBD2. From germline, CDR1 is MNHEY and CDR2 SVGAGI. There are 14 residues in the CDR3. The V and J ends lost 5 bases and 5 bases, in that order; junction bases with no gene match: 7. The CDR3 nucleotides read TGTGCCAGCAGTCCCGGGACTAGTCGGGAGACCCAGTACTTC. Translation: CASSPGTSRETQYF.

This clone was counted between two and nine times. The chain links TRBV19 to TRBJ1-6; 7 positions agree with TRBD1. The CDR3 length is 16 residues. The V gene end was trimmed by 2 bases and the J gene end by 0 bases; junction bases not matched to a gene: 1. Germline V gene data show CDR1 as LNHDA and CDR2 as SQIVND (reference sequence). This CDR3 is CASSIRDSSYNSPLHF. CDR3 DNA sequence: TGTGCCAGTAGTATAAGGGACAGCTCCTATAATTCACCCCTCCACTTT.

The chain recombines TRBV5-5 with TRBJ2-5; TRBD1 matches at 11 bases. The CDR3 is 15 amino acids. After removal of 4 bases from V and 5 bases from J, the junction contained 7 bases not matched to a gene. The germline V gene has CDR1 SGHKS and CDR2 YYEKEE (reference sequence). The CDR3: CASSVGTGGSETQYF. Here the CDR3 DNA reads TGTGCCAGCAGCGTCGGGACAGGGGGATCGGAGACCCAGTACTTC. Combining the CDR3 with reference TRBV5-5 and TRBJ2-5 gives the whole variable domain DAGVTQSPTHLIKTRGQQVTLRCSPISGHKSVSWYQQVLGQGPQFIFQYYEKEERGRGNFPDRFSARQFPNYSSELNVNALLLGDSALYLCASSVGTGGSETQYFGPGTRLLVL.

The sample holds a few counts of this clone. The chain joins TRBV7-8 to TRBJ1-5; D call uncertain. V was clipped by 5 bases and J by 5 bases, with 10 bases between them. This CDR3 contains 13 residues. Germline V gene sequence: CDR1 SGHVS, CDR2 FQNEAQ. CDR3 DNA: TGTGCCAGCAGCCTTTCCGGGGATCAGCCCCAGCATTTT. Residues: CASSLSGDQPQHF.

The chain has TRBV7-2 and TRBJ2-7, with D unresolved. V lost 2 bases and J lost 0, with 8 bases in between. Per germline, CDR1 SGHTA and CDR2 FQGNSA. This CDR3 spans 14 amino acids. The DNA for the CDR3 is TGTGCCAGCAGCTTACGGATACCCTCCTACGAGCAGTACTTC. It specifies CASSLRIPSYEQYF.